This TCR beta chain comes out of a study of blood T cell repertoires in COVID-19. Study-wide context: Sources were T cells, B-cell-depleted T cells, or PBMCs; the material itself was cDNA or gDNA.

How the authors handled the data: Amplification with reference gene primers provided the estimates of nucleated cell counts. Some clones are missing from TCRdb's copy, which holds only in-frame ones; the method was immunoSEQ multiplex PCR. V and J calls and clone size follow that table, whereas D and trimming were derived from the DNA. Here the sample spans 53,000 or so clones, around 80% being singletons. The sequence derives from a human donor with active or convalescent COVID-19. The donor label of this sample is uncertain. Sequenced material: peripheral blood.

CDR3 bases: TGTGCCTGGAGTTTAGGTGGGACTCGGGGGTACTTC. Encoded protein: CAWSLGGTRGYF. V is TRBV30 and J is TRBJ2-7, with a tentative D call TRBD2 (6 bases). Trimming took off 2 bases at V and 12 bases at J, with 17 bases between the two ends. CDR3 length: 12 residues. Per germline, CDR1 GTSNPN and CDR2 SVGIG (reference sequence).